This T cell receptor (beta chain) was retrieved from a study of T cell repertoires in cytomegalovirus infection. TCRdb re-called the reads through MiXCR, storing one row per CDR3 protein. The sample lists some 700,000 distinct CDR3 sequences; approximately 34% were seen once. There are a few counts of this clonotype. Its target is not known. Study outcomes and limitations: What dominated the ex vivo response were HLA-C-restricted CMV-specific TCR beta clonotypes.

V was cut by 11 bases and J by 6 bases, with 10 bases left in between. This CDR3 is 10 amino acids long. Input material: PBMCs. The origin of this receptor is a human donor in good health (CMV status not recorded). Some clones in this sample may be carry-over from other donors' samples. The rearrangement joins TRBV12-3 or TRBV12-4 to TRBJ1-2, with D possibly TRBD1 on 5 matching bases. The CDR3 region is CAGGQDGYTF. CDR3 DNA: TGTGCCGGCGGACAAGATGGCTACACCTTC.